This T cell receptor (beta chain) was sequenced in a study of cytomegalovirus exposure and HLA in healthy donors. Notes on the study in general: It was likely that a cluster of highly shared sequence variants was a sequencing artifact.

This PCR relied on a set of 60 Vbeta primers and 13 Jbeta primers. The table came from immunoSEQ multiplex PCR; TCRdb's copy has only in-frame clones and leaves some out. The sample contains some 140,000 clones, approximately 80% of which appear only once. Germline loops: CDR1 SGHVS, CDR2 FQNEAQ. Trimming left V 1 base short and J 0 bases short, with 17 bases between. This CDR3 comprises 18 residues. This clone was counted once. Its matching antigen is unknown. This TCR was sampled from a man between 25 and 39 years old in good health and CMV-seropositive. The sample consisted of PBMCs. This chain links TRBV7-8 with TRBJ2-3; possibly TRBD1 for D (6 bases). For the CDR3, the DNA is TGTGCCAGCAGCTTAGTAGCCGGGACACTTACTAGCACAGATACGCAGTATTTT. This translates into CASSLVAGTLTSTDTQYF.